This T cell receptor beta chain was profiled in a study of human T cells and chemical hapten exposure. TCRdb reanalysed the RACE reads using MiXCR and keeps one entry per CDR3 protein. The table lists approximately 79,000 distinct CDR3 sequences, around 10% of them singletons. Trimming took 6 bases from V and 8 from J; bases not matched to a gene: 14. The CDR3 has 16 amino acids. Germline V gene data show CDR1 as MDHEN and CDR2 as SYDVKM. Time point specified: patch test 1, 2 weeks after DPC sensitization. The treatment denotes: therapeutic diphenylcyclopropenone sensitization with weekly scalp DPC. The sequencing used whole blood, collected in connection with sensitization to the hapten diphenylcyclopropenone (DPC). The V and J genes are TRBV28 and TRBJ2-1, with 9 positions matching TRBD2. The sequence was obtained from a woman in her fifties or sixties with alopecia areata. Some clones in this sample may be carry-over from other donors' samples. CDR3 coding DNA: TGTGCCAGCAGCCCCCTTGGCGGGGGGGGATCATATGAGCAGTTCTTC. It specifies CASSPLGGGGSYEQFF.